This is a list of T cell receptor beta chains from one sample in a study of blood T cell repertoires in COVID-19. Clones were read by immunoSEQ multiplex PCR, and TCRdb kept only the in-frame ones, dropping some. The repertoire includes roughly 180,000 clones, about four fifths of them detected once, and 15% to 20% sits in the top ten. The sample comprised PBMCs or T cells enriched from blood (not recorded which). These receptors all come from a man between 60 and 70 years old who had recovered from COVID-19. The CDR3 runs from the conserved cysteine through the conserved F or W.

TRBV14,CASSLQSGGNTIYF
TRBV30,CAYRILGSYGYTF
TRBV28,CASSVGTATTGELFF
TRBV29-1,CSVRQTTGTEAFF
TRBV7-8,CASSLDRGSYEQYF
TRBV15,CATSRRGGLDTQYF
TRBV7-2,CASSSRRSGAETQYF
TRBV7-8,CASSLGSNTGELFF
TRBV7-3,CASSLAGNSYNEQFF
TRBV11-2,CASSRGLAAYEQYF
TRBV11-1,CASSLGGIRTSTF
TRBV28,CASRRQKEKLFF
TRBV10-3,CAISDSGGPYNEQFF
TRBV14,CASSFQGAHSPLHF
TRBV3-1/TRBV3-2,CASSQASGNYGYTF
TRBV6-2/TRBV6-3,CASSRHRRSTGIQGYTF
TRBV2,CASSEAGTAYNEQFF
TRBV7-9,CASSPPTAEAFF
TRBV7-3,CASSLVRSGSSNNNEQFF
TRBV9,CASSVGSGAPEQYF
TRBV7-3,CASSLTGGAGGETQYF
TRBV19,CASSIDRDEAFF
TRBV27,CASSLTTYNEQFF
TRBV3-1/TRBV3-2,CASSQLSPGTSGRASYNEQFF
TRBV24-1,CATSDFRVSGELFF
TRBV7-2,CASSLALDWEQYF
TRBV7-3,CASSPRGATRDTQYF
TRBV5-1,CASSKTSGQGDTQYF